The T cell receptor beta chain described here comes from a study of T cell responses to AZD1222 COVID-19 vaccine. From germline, CDR1 is SGHTA and CDR2 FQGNSA. The J segment lost 2 bases and the V segment lost 6 bases, leaving 5 bases of the junction unmatched. The CDR3 loop spans 15 amino acids. The protocol was immunoSEQ multiplex PCR, while the TCRdb copy is restricted to in-frame clones and leaves out a portion. The repertoire has more than 120,000 clones, roughly nine tenths of them found once; the top ten carry roughly 1.5%. The gene calls are TRBV7-2 and TRBJ1-2, with 11 bases that match TRBD1. Source: peripheral blood, taken 28 days after the second AZD1222 dose. This clonotype was sampled from an adult who received the AZD1222 COVID-19 vaccine. The DNA of the CDR3 is TGTGCCAGCAGAGGGGGACAGGGGGGAAACTATGGCTACACCTTC. It codes for CASRGGQGGNYGYTF.